The 21 T cell receptor beta chains reported below all come from one sample, sequenced in a study of identical twins. TCRdb called the 5' RACE reads again in MiXCR, with one record for every CDR3 protein. The repertoire consists of 1.5 million to 2 million distinct CDR3 sequences, with about 32% occurring once and the leading ten covering less than 0.35%. The sample consisted of cord blood. The receptors stem from a newborn girl in good health.

The V and J genes are TRBV6-6 and TRBJ1-1; no clear D gene. The CDR3 sequence is 13 residues long. Germline CDR1 and CDR2: MNHNY and SVGAGI (reference sequence). Trimming left V 7 bases short and J 4 bases short, with 13 bases between. CDR3: CASTSGEGTEAFF. The CDR3 coding sequence is TGTGCCAGCACCTCAGGCGAGGGCACTGAAGCTTTCTTT.

The rearrangement uses TRBV20-1 and TRBJ1-2; weak D call: TRBD1 (6 bases). V dropped 3 bases and J dropped 3 bases, with 17 bases sitting between them. CDR3 length: 15 amino acids. Germline V gene data show CDR1 as DFQATT and CDR2 as SNEGSKA (reference sequence). The chain's CDR3 is CSARVQGSPDYGYTF. The CDR3 nucleotides read TGCAGTGCTAGGGTACAGGGTTCTCCGGACTATGGCTACACCTTC.

The rearrangement links TRBV5-1 to TRBJ2-1, with 10 positions matching TRBD2. In germline, CDR1 is SGHRS, CDR2 YFSETQ. With 4 bases clipped from V and 3 bases from J, the junction kept 4 bases outside the gene matches. The CDR3 loop spans 15 amino acids. The CDR3 reads CASSTSGVYYNEQFF. CDR3 coding DNA: TGCGCCAGCAGCACTAGCGGGGTCTACTACAATGAGCAGTTCTTC.

This rearrangement joins TRBV5-1 to TRBJ2-6; 7 positions agree with TRBD1. This CDR3 spans 16 amino acids. Trimming at V came to 0 bases and at J to 3 bases, leaving 3 bases not matched to a gene. CDR1 is SGHRS and CDR2 is YFSETQ in the germline V gene. The CDR3 DNA sequence: TGCGCCAGCAGCTTGGGACAGGGTTTTGGGGCCAACGTCCTGACTTTC. Protein product: CASSLGQGFGANVLTF.

The sample holds a few counts of this clonotype. The chain has TRBV6-5 and TRBJ2-1, with D possibly called TRBD1 or TRBD2 (5 bases each). This CDR3 contains 14 residues. The V and J ends lost 2 bases and 6 bases respectively, with 11 bases between them. The germline V gene encodes CDR1 MNHEY and CDR2 SVGAGI. CDR3 DNA sequence: TGTGCCAGCAGTTACACCCCGGGACCCAATGAGCAGTTCTTC. Amino acid sequence: CASSYTPGPNEQFF.

The V and J genes are TRBV20-1 and TRBJ2-3; TRBD2 might be the D (5 bases). V was trimmed by 2 bases and J by 1 base, leaving 7 bases between them. The germline V gene encodes CDR1 DFQATT and CDR2 SNEGSKA (reference sequence). This CDR3 is built from 13 residues. The CDR3, as DNA: TGCAGTGCTAGAAACGGGGGCACAGATACGCAGTATTTT. Protein: CSARNGGTDTQYF.

This clonotype was recorded a few times. The chain employs TRBV27 and TRBJ2-3; 12 nucleotides match TRBD2. The V gene's germline CDR1 is MNHEY and CDR2 SMNVEV (reference sequence). This CDR3 is 18 amino acids long. Germline trimming cut 0 bases from V and 3 bases from J; bases unmatched to any gene: 7. CDR3 DNA: TGTGCCAGCAGTTTATCGAAGCTAGCGGGGGGGCGGACAGATACGCAGTATTTT. Residues: CASSLSKLAGGRTDTQYF.

This clonotype was seen a few times. This chain uses TRBV28 with TRBJ2-1; D is possibly TRBD1 or TRBD2 (5 bases each). The ends were cut back, 3 bases at V and 5 bases at J, with 14 bases in the middle. Germline lookup yields CDR1 MDHEN and CDR2 SYDVKM. This CDR3 has 15 amino acids. Here the CDR3 reads CASSFLRGRNNEQFF. The CDR3 DNA is TGTGCCAGCAGTTTCCTACGGGGCAGGAACAATGAGCAGTTCTTC.

This CDR3 is CATSGRTSGRNEQYF. The DNA of the CDR3 is TGTGCCACCAGTGGTCGGACTAGCGGGAGAAATGAGCAGTACTTC. The rearrangement joins TRBV24-1 to TRBJ2-7, with TRBD2 identical over 13 bases. Germline CDR1 KGHDR, CDR2 SFDVKD. With V trimmed by 5 bases and J by 7 bases, 7 bases remained unmatched. The CDR3 is made up of 15 amino acids.

V and J are TRBV9 and TRBJ2-7, with 9 bases that match TRBD1. The germline V gene encodes CDR1 SGDLS and CDR2 YYNGEE. CDR3 length: 18 amino acids. Unmatched junction bases numbered 21, after V lost 4 bases and J lost 7 bases. CDR3 in DNA: TGTGCCAGCAGCACCCGGCCATGGGGACAGGGATCCTACAATGAGCAGTACTTC. Its protein product is CASSTRPWGQGSYNEQYF.

This clonotype was picked up a small number of times. The V gene is TRBV20-1, the J gene TRBJ1-6; TRBD1 agrees at 11 bases. With 6 bases clipped from V and 7 bases from J, the junction kept 11 bases outside the gene matches. Germline V gene sequence: CDR1 DFQATT, CDR2 SNEGSKA (reference sequence). The CDR3 loop spans 16 amino acids. The DNA for the CDR3 is TGCAGTGCAAGGAACGGGACAGGGGGGCAAAATTCACCCCTCCACTTT. Translation gives CSARNGTGGQNSPLHF.

The chain uses TRBV29-1 and TRBJ2-2; 8 bases map to TRBD1. Germline-derived CDR1 and CDR2 are SQVTM and ANQGSEA. CDR3 length equals 15 residues. J was trimmed by 6 bases and V by 2 bases; bases with no gene match: 8. The CDR3 coding sequence is TGCAGCGTTGAATCCCCAGGGGGCAGTCCCGGGGAGCTGTTTTTT. Protein sequence: CSVESPGGSPGELFF.

The rearrangement uses TRBV20-1 and TRBJ2-1; 7 positions match TRBD2. Losses at the gene ends were 6 bases for V and 4 bases for J; bases not matched to a gene: 9. CDR3 size: 14 residues. Germline V gene data show CDR1 as DFQATT and CDR2 as SNEGSKA (reference sequence). Here the CDR3 DNA reads TGCAGTGCCGCCGGACTAGGCCAGTACAATGAGCAGTTCTTC. It is translated as CSAAGLGQYNEQFF.

V usage is TRBV29-1 and J usage is TRBJ1-5; possibly TRBD1 for D (5 bases). Per the germline V gene, CDR1 is SQVTM and CDR2 is ANQGSEA. The CDR3 contains 13 residues. Trimming shortened V by 4 bases and J by 6 bases, and 13 bases separated the two germline ends. The CDR3 loop reads CSVAGGPFQPQHF. The CDR3 coding sequence is TGCAGCGTTGCGGGGGGACCTTTTCAGCCCCAGCATTTT.

This clonotype came up a few times. This chain links TRBV15 with TRBJ1-5; D is undetermined. Germline CDR1 is LNHNV and CDR2 is YYDKDF (reference sequence). V was trimmed by 1 base and J by 0 bases, leaving 4 bases between them. The CDR3 is 14 amino acids. CDR3 coding DNA: TGTGCCACCAGCAGAGTTGCTAGCAATCAGCCCCAGCATTTT. It specifies CATSRVASNQPQHF.

The chain combines TRBV4-1 with TRBJ2-1; D gene unclear. The germline V and J ends were trimmed by 0 bases and 6 bases, with 9 bases remaining between them. Germline V gives CDR1 MGHRA, CDR2 YSYEKL. This CDR3 spans 14 amino acids. CDR3 sequence (DNA): TGCGCCAGCAGCCAAGAAATACCGATCAATGAGCAGTTCTTC. Translating it yields CASSQEIPINEQFF.

This chain links TRBV19 with TRBJ2-7, with a possible D match to TRBD1 (6 bases). The CDR3 is 13 amino acids. In germline, CDR1 is LNHDA, CDR2 SQIVND (reference sequence). Trimming left V 10 bases short and J 0 bases short, with 13 bases between. The CDR3 sequence: CATRSGHSYEQYF. The CDR3 region has the DNA TGTGCCACTCGATCGGGACACTCCTACGAGCAGTACTTC.

There are a few counts of this clonotype. CDR3 sequence: CASSLLGNSDTQYF. The CDR3 nucleotides are TGTGCCAGCAGTTTACTCGGGAACTCAGATACGCAGTATTTT. This chain joins TRBV27 and TRBJ2-3, with D possibly TRBD2 on 5 matching bases. The germline CDR1 and CDR2 sequences are MNHEY and SMNVEV (reference sequence). This CDR3 is 14 amino acids long. Deletions cut 2 bases from V and 4 bases from J, with 10 bases between.

Comments on this clonotype: This may come from a read error, since a much larger clone is one base off. The chain links TRBV9 to TRBJ2-1; 11 bases match TRBD2. TRBJ2-7 explains the end of the DNA better; the J call may be wrong. There are 16 residues in the CDR3. The germline gives CDR1 SGDLS, CDR2 YYNGEE. CDR3 residues: CASSFSGRVNYDEQYF. CDR3 coding DNA: TGTGCCAGCAGCTTTAGCGGGAGGGTCAATTATGATGAGCAGTACTTC.

This sequence joins TRBV4-1 and TRBJ2-3; 7 nucleotides match TRBD1. Germline CDR1 reads MGHRA; CDR2 reads YSYEKL. CDR3 length: 17 residues. After removal of 2 bases from V and 3 bases from J, the junction contained 11 bases not matched to a gene. The CDR3 loop is CASSQRSRGGVTDTQYF. The CDR3 DNA sequence: TGCGCCAGCAGCCAACGCAGTAGAGGGGGCGTTACAGATACGCAGTATTTT.

This chain connects TRBV7-2 to TRBJ2-7, with a weak D call TRBD2 (6 bases). V was clipped by 6 bases and J by 6 bases, with 24 bases between them. This CDR3 has 16 amino acids. Germline V gives CDR1 SGHTA, CDR2 FQGNSA. The CDR3, as DNA: TGTGCCAGCAGTAGACGACCGGGACTTAGGACCGGCGAGCAGTACTTC. Its protein product is CASSRRPGLRTGEQYF. The full variable domain, completed using reference TRBV7-2 and TRBJ2-7, is GAGVSQSPSNKVTEKGKDVELRCDPISGHTALYWYRQSLGQGLEFLIYFQGNSAPDKSGLPSDRFSAERTGGSVSTLTIQRTQQEDSAVYLCASSRRPGLRTGEQYFGPGTRLTVT.